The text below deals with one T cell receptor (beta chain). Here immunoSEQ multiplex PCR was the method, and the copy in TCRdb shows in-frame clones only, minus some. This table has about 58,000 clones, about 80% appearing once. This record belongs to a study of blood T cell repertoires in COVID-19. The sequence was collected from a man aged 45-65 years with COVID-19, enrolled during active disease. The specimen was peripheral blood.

The CDR3 bases are TGTGCCAGCAGTTTATGGGGGGGGAACACTGAAGCTTTCTTT. Its protein is CASSLWGGNTEAFF. The rearrangement joins TRBV27 to TRBJ1-1, with a weak D call TRBD1 (5 bases). This CDR3 comprises 14 residues. Germline V gene data show CDR1 as MNHEY and CDR2 as SMNVEV (reference sequence). Trimming cost V 1 base and J 1 base, with 7 bases left between them.